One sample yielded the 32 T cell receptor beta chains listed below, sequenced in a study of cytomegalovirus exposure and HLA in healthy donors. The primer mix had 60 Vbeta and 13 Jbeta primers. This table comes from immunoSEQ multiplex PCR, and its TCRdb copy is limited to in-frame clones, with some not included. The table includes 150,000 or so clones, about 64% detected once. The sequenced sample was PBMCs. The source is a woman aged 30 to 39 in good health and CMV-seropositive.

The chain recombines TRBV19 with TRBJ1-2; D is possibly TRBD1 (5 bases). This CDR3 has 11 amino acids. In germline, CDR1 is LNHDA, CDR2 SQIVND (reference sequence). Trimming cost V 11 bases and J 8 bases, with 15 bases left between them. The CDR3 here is CAGQNGRGYTF. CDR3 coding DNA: TGTGCCGGACAAAACGGACGGGGCTACACCTTC.

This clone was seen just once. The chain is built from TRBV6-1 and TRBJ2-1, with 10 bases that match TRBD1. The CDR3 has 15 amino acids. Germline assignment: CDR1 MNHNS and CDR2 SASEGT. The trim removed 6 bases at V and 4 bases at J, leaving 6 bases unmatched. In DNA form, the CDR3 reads TGTGCCAGCAGGGGCGACAGGGGGCGATACAATGAGCAGTTCTTC. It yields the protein CASRGDRGRYNEQFF.

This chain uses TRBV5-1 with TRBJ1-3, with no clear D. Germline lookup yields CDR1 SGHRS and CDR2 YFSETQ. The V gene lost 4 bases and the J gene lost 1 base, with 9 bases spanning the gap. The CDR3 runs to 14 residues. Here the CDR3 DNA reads TGCGCCAGCAGCATGCGGGGATCTGGAAACACCATATATTTT. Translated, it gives CASSMRGSGNTIYF.

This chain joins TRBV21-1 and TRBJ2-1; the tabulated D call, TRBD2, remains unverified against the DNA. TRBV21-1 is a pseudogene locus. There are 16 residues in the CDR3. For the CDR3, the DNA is TGTGCCAGCAGCAAGCGGGCCTGGCGAGTCACACATGAGCAGTTCTTC. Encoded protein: CASSKRAWRVTHEQFF.

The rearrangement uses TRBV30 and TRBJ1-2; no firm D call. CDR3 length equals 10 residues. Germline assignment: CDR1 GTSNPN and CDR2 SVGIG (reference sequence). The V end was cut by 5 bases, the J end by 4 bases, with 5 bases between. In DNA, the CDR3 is TGTGCCTGGGGACTCTATGGCTACACCTTC. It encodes CAWGLYGYTF.

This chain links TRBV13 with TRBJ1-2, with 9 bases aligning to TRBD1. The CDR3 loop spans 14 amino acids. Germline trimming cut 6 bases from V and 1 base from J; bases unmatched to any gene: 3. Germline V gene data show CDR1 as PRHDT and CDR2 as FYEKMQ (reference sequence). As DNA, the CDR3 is TGTGCCAGCAGGAAGGGACAGGGTAACTATGGCTACACCTTC. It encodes CASRKGQGNYGYTF.

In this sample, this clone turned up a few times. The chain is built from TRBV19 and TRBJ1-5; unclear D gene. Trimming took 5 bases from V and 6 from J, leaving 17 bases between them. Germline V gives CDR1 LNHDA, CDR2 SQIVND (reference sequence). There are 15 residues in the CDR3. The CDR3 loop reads CASSPHLIPGQPQHF. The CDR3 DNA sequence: TGTGCCAGTAGTCCCCACCTTATACCGGGTCAGCCCCAGCATTTT.

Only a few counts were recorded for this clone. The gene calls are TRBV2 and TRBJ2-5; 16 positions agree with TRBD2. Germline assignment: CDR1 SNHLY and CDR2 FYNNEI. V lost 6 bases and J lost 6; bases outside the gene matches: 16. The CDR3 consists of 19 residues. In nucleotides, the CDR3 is TGTGCCAGCAGGGCTTGGGGGACTAGCGGGGGGGCAGCACCTAAGACCCAGTACTTC. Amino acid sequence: CASRAWGTSGGAAPKTQYF.

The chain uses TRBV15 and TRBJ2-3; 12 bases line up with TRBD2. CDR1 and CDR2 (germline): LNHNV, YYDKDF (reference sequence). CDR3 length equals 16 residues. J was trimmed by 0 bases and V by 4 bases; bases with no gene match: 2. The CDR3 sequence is CATSKTSGGSTDTQYF. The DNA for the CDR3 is TGTGCCACCAGCAAGACTAGCGGGGGTAGCACAGATACGCAGTATTTT. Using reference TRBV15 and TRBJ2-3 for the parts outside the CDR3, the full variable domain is DAMVIQNPRYQVTQFGKPVTLSCSQTLNHNVMYWYQQKSSQAPKLLFHYYDKDFNNEADTPDNFQSRRPNTSFCFLDIRSPGLGDTAMYLCATSKTSGGSTDTQYFGPGTRLTVL.

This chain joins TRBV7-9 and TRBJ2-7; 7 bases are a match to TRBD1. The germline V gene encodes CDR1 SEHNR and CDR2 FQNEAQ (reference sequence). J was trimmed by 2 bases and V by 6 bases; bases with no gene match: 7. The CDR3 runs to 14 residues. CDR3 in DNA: TGTGCCAGCAGACGGGACAGCAAACCCTACGAGCAGTACTTC. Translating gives CASRRDSKPYEQYF.

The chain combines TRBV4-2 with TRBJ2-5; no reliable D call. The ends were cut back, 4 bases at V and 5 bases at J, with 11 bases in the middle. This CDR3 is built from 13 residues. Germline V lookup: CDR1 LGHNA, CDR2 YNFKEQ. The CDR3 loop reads CASSPRNDETQYF. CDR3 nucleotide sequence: TGTGCCAGCAGCCCCAGGAACGATGAGACCCAGTACTTC.

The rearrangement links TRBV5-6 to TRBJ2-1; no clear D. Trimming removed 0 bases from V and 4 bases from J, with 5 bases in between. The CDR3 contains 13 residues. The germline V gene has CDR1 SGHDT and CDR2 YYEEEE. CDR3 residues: CASSLGQYNEQFF. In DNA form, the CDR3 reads TGTGCCAGCAGCTTGGGGCAATACAATGAGCAGTTCTTC.

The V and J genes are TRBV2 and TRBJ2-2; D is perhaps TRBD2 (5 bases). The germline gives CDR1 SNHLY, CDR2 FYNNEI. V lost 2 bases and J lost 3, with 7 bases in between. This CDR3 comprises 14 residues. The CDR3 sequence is CASSERLHTGELFF. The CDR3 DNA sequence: TGTGCCAGCAGTGAACGACTACACACCGGGGAGCTGTTTTTT.

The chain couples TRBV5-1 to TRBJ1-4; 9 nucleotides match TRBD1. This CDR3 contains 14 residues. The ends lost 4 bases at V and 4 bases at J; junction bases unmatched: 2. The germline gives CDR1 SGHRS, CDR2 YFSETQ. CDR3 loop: CASSQGQGNEKLFF. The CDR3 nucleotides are TGCGCCAGCAGCCAGGGACAGGGTAATGAAAAACTGTTTTTT.

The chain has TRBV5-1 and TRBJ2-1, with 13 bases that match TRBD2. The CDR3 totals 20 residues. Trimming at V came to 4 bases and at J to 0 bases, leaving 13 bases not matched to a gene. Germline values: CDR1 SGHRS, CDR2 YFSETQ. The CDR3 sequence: CASSHQWQGLAGSSYNEQFF. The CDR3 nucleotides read TGCGCCAGCAGCCACCAATGGCAGGGACTAGCGGGGAGCTCCTACAATGAGCAGTTCTTC.

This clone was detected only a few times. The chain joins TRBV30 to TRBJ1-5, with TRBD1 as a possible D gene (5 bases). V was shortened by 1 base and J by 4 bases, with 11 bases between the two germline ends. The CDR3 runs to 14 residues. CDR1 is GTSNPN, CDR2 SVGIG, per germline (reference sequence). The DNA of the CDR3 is TGTGCCTGGAGTGGGGGGGTTGCGAATCAGCCCCAGCATTTT. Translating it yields CAWSGGVANQPQHF.

Here the CDR3 DNA reads TGTGCCTGGAGTGTAGATAGTAGCCCCTACAATGAGCAGTTCTTC. It specifies CAWSVDSSPYNEQFF. The chain has TRBV30 and TRBJ2-1; D not resolved. The CDR3 consists of 15 residues. CDR1 and CDR2 (germline): GTSNPN, SVGIG (reference sequence). V lost 0 bases to trimming and J lost 2 bases, with 11 bases between them.

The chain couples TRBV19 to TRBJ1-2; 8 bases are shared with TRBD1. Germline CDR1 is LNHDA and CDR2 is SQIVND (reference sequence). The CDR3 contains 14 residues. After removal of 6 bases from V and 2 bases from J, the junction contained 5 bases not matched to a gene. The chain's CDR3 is CASRGRTGNYGYTF. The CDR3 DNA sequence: TGTGCCAGTAGGGGAAGGACAGGGAACTATGGCTACACCTTC.

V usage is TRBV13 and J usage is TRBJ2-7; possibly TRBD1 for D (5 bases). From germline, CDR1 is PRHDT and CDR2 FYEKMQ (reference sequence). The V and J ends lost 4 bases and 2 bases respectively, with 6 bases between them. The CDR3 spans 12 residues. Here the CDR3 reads CASSWGAYEQYF. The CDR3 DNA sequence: TGTGCCAGCAGCTGGGGCGCCTACGAGCAGTACTTC.

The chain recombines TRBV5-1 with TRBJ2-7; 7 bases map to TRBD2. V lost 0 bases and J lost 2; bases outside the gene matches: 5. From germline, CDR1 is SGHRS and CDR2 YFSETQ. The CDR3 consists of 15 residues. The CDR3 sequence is CASSLDLGTTYEQYF. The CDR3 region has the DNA TGCGCCAGCAGCTTGGATTTAGGGACTACCTACGAGCAGTACTTC.

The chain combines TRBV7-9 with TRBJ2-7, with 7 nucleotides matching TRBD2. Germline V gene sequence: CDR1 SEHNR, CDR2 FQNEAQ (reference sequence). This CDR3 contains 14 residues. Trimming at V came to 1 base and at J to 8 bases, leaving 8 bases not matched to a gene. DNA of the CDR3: TGTGCCAGCAGCTTAGGGGGGGGAAGGGATCAGCAGTACTTC. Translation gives CASSLGGGRDQQYF.

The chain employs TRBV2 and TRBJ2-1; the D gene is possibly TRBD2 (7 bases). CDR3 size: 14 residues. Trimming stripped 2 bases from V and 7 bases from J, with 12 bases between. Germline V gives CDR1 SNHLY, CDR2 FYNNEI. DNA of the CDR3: TGTGCCAGCAGTGAATGGGGGGGCCGGAATGAGCAGTTCTTC. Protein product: CASSEWGGRNEQFF.

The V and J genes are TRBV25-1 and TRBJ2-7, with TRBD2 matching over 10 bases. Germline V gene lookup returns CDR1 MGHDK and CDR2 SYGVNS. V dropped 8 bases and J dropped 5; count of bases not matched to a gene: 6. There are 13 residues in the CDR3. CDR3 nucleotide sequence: TGTGCCAGCCAACTAGCGGGGCACAACGAGCAGTACTTC. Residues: CASQLAGHNEQYF.

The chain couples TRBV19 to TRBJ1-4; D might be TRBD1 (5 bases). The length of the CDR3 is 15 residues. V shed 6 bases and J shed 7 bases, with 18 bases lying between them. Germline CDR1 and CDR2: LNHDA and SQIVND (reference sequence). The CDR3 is CASSRTGNGGEKLFF. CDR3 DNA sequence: TGTGCCAGTAGCAGGACCGGTAACGGGGGTGAAAAACTGTTTTTT. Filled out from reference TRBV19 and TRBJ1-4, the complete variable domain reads DGGITQSPKYLFRKEGQNVTLSCEQNLNHDAMYWYRQDPGQGLRLIYYSQIVNDFQKGDIAEGYSVSREKKESFPLTVTSAQKNPTAFYLCASSRTGNGGEKLFFGSGTQLSVL.

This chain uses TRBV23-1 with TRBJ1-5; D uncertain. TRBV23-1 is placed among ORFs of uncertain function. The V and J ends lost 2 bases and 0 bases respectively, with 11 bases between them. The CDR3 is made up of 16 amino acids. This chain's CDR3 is CASSQLQPVSNQPQHF. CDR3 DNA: TGCGCCAGCAGTCAACTACAGCCAGTTAGCAATCAGCCCCAGCATTTT.

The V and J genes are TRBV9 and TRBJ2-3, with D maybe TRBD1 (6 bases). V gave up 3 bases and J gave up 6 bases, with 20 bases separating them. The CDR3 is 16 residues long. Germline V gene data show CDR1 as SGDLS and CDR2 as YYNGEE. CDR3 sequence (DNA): TGTGCCAGCAGCGCCCCCTTCCAGGGGAGTGAGGATACGCAGTATTTT. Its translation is CASSAPFQGSEDTQYF.

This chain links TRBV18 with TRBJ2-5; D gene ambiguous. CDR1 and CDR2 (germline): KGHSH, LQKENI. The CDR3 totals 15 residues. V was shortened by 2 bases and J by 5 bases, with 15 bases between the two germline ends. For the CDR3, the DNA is TGTGCCAGCTCACCAGGGTCTGATTTCGGGGAGACCCAGTACTTC. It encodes CASSPGSDFGETQYF.

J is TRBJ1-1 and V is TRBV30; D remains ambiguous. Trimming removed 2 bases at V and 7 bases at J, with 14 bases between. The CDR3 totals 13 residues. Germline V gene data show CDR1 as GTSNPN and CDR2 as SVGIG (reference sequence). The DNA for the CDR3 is TGTGCCTGGAGTCCCGCCGCAGGCTATGAAGCTTTCTTT. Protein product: CAWSPAAGYEAFF.

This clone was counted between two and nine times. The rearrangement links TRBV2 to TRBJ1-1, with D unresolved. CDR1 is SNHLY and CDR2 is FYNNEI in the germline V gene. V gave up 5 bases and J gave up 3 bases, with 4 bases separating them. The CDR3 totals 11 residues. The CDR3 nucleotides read TGTGCCAGCAGTTATGACACTGAAGCTTTCTTT. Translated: CASSYDTEAFF.

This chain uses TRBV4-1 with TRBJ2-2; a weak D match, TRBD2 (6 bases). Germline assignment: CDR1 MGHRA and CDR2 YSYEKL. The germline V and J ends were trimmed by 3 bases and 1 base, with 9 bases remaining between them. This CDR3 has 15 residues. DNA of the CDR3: TGCGCCAGCAGCCATTGGAGGGTGAACACCGGGGAGCTGTTTTTT. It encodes CASSHWRVNTGELFF.

CDR3: CASSQEGRSGRGELFF. CDR3 sequence (DNA): TGTGCCAGCAGCCAAGAAGGCCGTAGCGGGAGGGGGGAGCTGTTTTTT. The gene calls are TRBV4-2 and TRBJ2-2; 10 bases align to TRBD2. The V segment lost 0 bases and the J segment 8 bases; nucleotides outside the gene matches: 6. This CDR3 is 16 amino acids long. The germline CDR1 and CDR2 sequences are LGHNA and YNFKEQ.

CDR3 DNA sequence: TGTGCCAGCAGTACCCCGGACAGGTTCCAAACTGGCTACACCTTC. It codes for CASSTPDRFQTGYTF. The chain has TRBV6-5 and TRBJ1-2; the match to TRBD1 covers 7 bases. The CDR3 consists of 15 residues. Germline CDR1 is MNHEY and CDR2 is SVGAGI. Trimming removed 5 bases from V and 7 bases from J; junction bases left unmatched: 13.